This is a list of T cell receptor beta chains from one sample in a study of technical replicates of blood from several donors. The protocol was immunoSEQ multiplex PCR, while the TCRdb copy is restricted to in-frame clones and leaves out a portion. This sample has tens of thousands of clones; about 94% occur once, and the top ten carry approximately 0.4%. The sample was T cells isolated from PBMCs. These receptors were collected from a human donor in good health. The CDR3 runs from the conserved cysteine through the conserved F or W. A D gene is named only where the DNA matches it firmly. Expanded clones get a size class; other rows say once, few or many, or leave the size out.

D gene,clone size,J gene,V gene,CDR3 DNA,CDR3 protein
.,.,TRBJ2-3,TRBV4-3,TGCGCCAGCAGCCTTAGAACGACAGATACGCAGTATTTT,CASSLRTTDTQYF
.,.,TRBJ1-5,TRBV28,TGTGCCAGCAGTTTGAGGTATCAGCCCCAGCATTTT,CASSLRYQPQHF
TRBD1,.,TRBJ1-1,TRBV27,TGTGCCAGCAGTTTTTACAGGGGGCATGATGAAGCTTTCTTT,CASSFYRGHDEAFF
.,.,TRBJ1-4,TRBV4-2,TGTGCCAGCAGCCTCGTACAGGCTCTGGATCTTGAAAAACTGTTTTTT,CASSLVQALDLEKLFF
.,.,TRBJ2-2,TRBV18,TGTGCCAGCTCACCTGGGGGCCGGGGCACCGGGGAGCTGTTTTTT,CASSPGGRGTGELFF
.,.,TRBJ1-6,TRBV30,TGTGCCTGGAGTGTATTGAACAGGGAGCTTCGGGATTCACCCCTCCACTTT,CAWSVLNRELRDSPLHF
TRBD1,.,TRBJ1-5,TRBV6-1,TGTGCCAGCAGTGAAGAATACCAGGGGGCGGTTCGGGGCAATCAGCCCCAGCATTTT,CASSEEYQGAVRGNQPQHF
.,.,TRBJ2-7,TRBV4-2,TGTGCCAGCAGCCAAGCGGAGGGGTTCTCCTACGAGCAGTACTTC,CASSQAEGFSYEQYF
TRBD1,.,TRBJ1-5,TRBV19,TGTGCCAGTAGTGGACAGGTTGGGGGCAATCAGCCCCAGCATTTT,CASSGQVGGNQPQHF
TRBD1,.,TRBJ2-7,TRBV9,TGTGCCAGCAGCGCAACAGGGGCGATAAGCTACGAGCAGTACTTC,CASSATGAISYEQYF
.,.,TRBJ2-2,TRBV29-1,TGCAGCGTCAGGGCAGGGAACGGGGAGCTGTTTTTT,CSVRAGNGELFF
.,.,TRBJ2-6,TRBV2,TGTGCCAGCCTAGGGGGACCGATTTCTGGGGCCAACGTCCTGACTTTC,CASLGGPISGANVLTF
TRBD1,.,TRBJ2-2,TRBV29-1,TGCAGCGTTGAAGATCGGGGACAGGGTGGCTGGGAGCTGTTTTTT,CSVEDRGQGGWELFF
.,.,TRBJ2-3,TRBV14,TGTGCCAGCAGTCGGACTACTTCCTCTAGCACAGATACGCAGTATTTT,CASSRTTSSSTDTQYF
.,once,TRBJ1-4,TRBV28,TGTGCCAGCAGTTTATTTAGGGGTGAAAAACTGTTTTTT,CASSLFRGEKLFF
TRBD1,once,TRBJ2-7,TRBV13,TGTGCCAGCAGCTACGGACAGGGCCTAGACTACGAGCAGTACTTC,CASSYGQGLDYEQYF
.,.,TRBJ1-2,TRBV29-1,TGCAGCGTTGGGACAGCTAACTATGGCTACACCTTC,CSVGTANYGYTF
TRBD1,.,TRBJ2-2,TRBV5-1,TGCGCCAGCAGCGTTGAGACAGGGAGTACCGGGGAGCTGTTTTTT,CASSVETGSTGELFF
.,.,TRBJ1-5,TRBV9,TGTGCCAGCAGCGTAGGTCCAGATCAGCCCCAGCATTTT,CASSVGPDQPQHF
.,.,TRBJ1-3,TRBV2,TGTGCCAGCAGGGCCACAGGGTCCGGAAACACCATATATTTT,CASRATGSGNTIYF
.,once,TRBJ1-4,TRBV6-5,TGTGCCAGCAGCAAGGACACCAATGAAAAACTGTTTTTT,CASSKDTNEKLFF
.,.,TRBJ2-7,TRBV30,TGTGCCTGGAGTTCTGGGGCCGCCCCCCACATCTACGAGCAGTACTTC,CAWSSGAAPHIYEQYF
TRBD1,.,TRBJ2-5,TRBV18,TGTGCCAGCTCACCCCACAGGGGGCAAGAGACCCAGTACTTC,CASSPHRGQETQYF
.,.,TRBJ2-1,TRBV27,TGTGCCAGCAGTTTATTCCAGGGAATGGTCAATGAGCAGTTCTTC,CASSLFQGMVNEQFF
TRBD1,few,TRBJ1-2,TRBV27,TGTGCCAGCAGTTTAGGGGCAGGGGGCCCCCTTAACTATGGCTACACCTTC,CASSLGAGGPLNYGYTF
.,.,TRBJ1-3,TRBV6-1,TGTGCCAGCCCGAGCGGTACTGGAAACACCATATATTTT,CASPSGTGNTIYF
TRBD1,.,TRBJ1-2,TRBV18,TGTGCCAGCTCACCACCCGACAGGGCTGGCTACACCTTC,CASSPPDRAGYTF